The next 9 T cell receptor beta chains were all read from a single sample in a study of blood T cell repertoires in COVID-19. Clones were read by immunoSEQ multiplex PCR, and TCRdb kept only the in-frame ones, dropping some. Of roughly 220,000 clones in the sample, about 83% were seen once. Sequencing was carried out using PBMCs or T cells enriched from blood (not recorded which). The receptor source for this set is a woman in her thirties or forties who had recovered from COVID-19.

V is TRBV30 and J is TRBJ2-5, with 8 bases lining up with TRBD1. The germline gives CDR1 GTSNPN, CDR2 SVGIG (reference sequence). Germline trimming cut 5 bases from V and 3 bases from J; bases unmatched to any gene: 2. The CDR3 loop spans 12 amino acids. The CDR3 DNA reads as TGTGCCTGGGGGACAGGTAAAGAGACCCAGTACTTC. Protein product: CAWGTGKETQYF.

The CDR3 coding sequence is TGCAGCGTCCGGCAGGGGCTGAACACTGAAGCTTTCTTT. Its translation: CSVRQGLNTEAFF. V usage is TRBV29-1 and J usage is TRBJ1-1, with a possible D match to TRBD1 (6 bases). The CDR3 totals 13 residues. Germline CDR1 and CDR2: SQVTM and ANQGSEA. V was cut by 6 bases and J by 0 bases, with 11 bases left in between.

This clone has more than one count but fewer than ten. The chain couples TRBV10-3 to TRBJ2-1; 9 bases map to TRBD2. The CDR3 spans 16 residues. Germline loops: CDR1 ENHRY, CDR2 SYGVKD. Germline trimming cut 6 bases from V and 3 bases from J; bases unmatched to any gene: 9. The CDR3 region is CAIRMTTSGNYNEQFF. The CDR3 DNA is TGTGCCATCAGGATGACGACTAGCGGAAACTACAATGAGCAGTTCTTC.

The chain combines TRBV18 with TRBJ2-3; maybe TRBD2 (5 bases). The germline CDR1 and CDR2 sequences are KGHSH and LQKENI. The ends were cut back, 1 base at V and 2 bases at J, with 7 bases in the middle. The CDR3 is 14 residues long. This CDR3 reads CASSPQRTTDTQYF. The CDR3 nucleotides read TGTGCCAGCTCACCACAGCGGACCACAGATACGCAGTATTTT.

This rearrangement joins TRBV6-5 to TRBJ2-2; no clear D. CDR1 and CDR2 from the germline V gene are MNHEY and SVGAGI. The CDR3 length is 12 residues. Trimming took 4 bases from V and 4 from J, leaving 4 bases between them. CDR3 nucleotide sequence: TGTGCCAGCAGTTCCAGCACCGGGGAGCTGTTTTTT. It encodes CASSSSTGELFF.

V is TRBV9 and J is TRBJ1-1, with no clear D. Trimming cost V 0 bases and J 7 bases, with 10 bases left between them. Germline-derived CDR1 and CDR2 are SGDLS and YYNGEE. The length of the CDR3 is 13 residues. CDR3 in DNA: TGTGCCAGCAGCGTAGAGTCCCGGGGTGAAGCTTTCTTT. Its protein is CASSVESRGEAFF.

The chain employs TRBV7-9 and TRBJ1-3; D unresolved. Trimming shortened V by 4 bases and J by 0 bases, and 10 bases separated the two germline ends. Germline CDR1 and CDR2: SEHNR and FQNEAQ (reference sequence). CDR3 length: 15 amino acids. In DNA form, the CDR3 reads TGTGCCAGCAGCTCGCGCATAGACTCTGGAAACACCATATATTTT. It encodes CASSSRIDSGNTIYF.

The rearrangement uses TRBV30 and TRBJ2-3; TRBD2 agrees at 7 bases. With 4 bases clipped from V and 5 bases from J, the junction kept 18 bases outside the gene matches. Germline values: CDR1 GTSNPN, CDR2 SVGIG (reference sequence). The CDR3 sequence is 17 residues long. CDR3 bases: TGTGCCTGGAATTGGGCCCCCCTAGCGGAGAGCGGAGATACGCAGTATTTT. Translating gives CAWNWAPLAESGDTQYF.

The chain joins TRBV19 to TRBJ1-6; D might be TRBD1 (6 bases). Trimming took 4 bases from V and 5 from J, leaving 9 bases between them. The CDR3 loop spans 14 amino acids. Germline assignment: CDR1 LNHDA and CDR2 SQIVND (reference sequence). The CDR3 DNA follows: TGTGCCAGTAGTAGAGGGGGGGATAATTCACCCCTCCACTTT. Translating gives CASSRGGDNSPLHF.